What follows describes a single T cell receptor beta chain. Its specific antigen is unknown. Base qualities were left out, and no much larger clone turns up one base away. CDR1 SGHAT and CDR2 FQNNGV were looked up in the germline V gene. The CDR3 sequence holds 14 residues, the cysteine and phenylalanine included. The DNA shown is the 42-base CDR3, in frame from base 1. V is shortened by 1 base, J by 6 bases, and the region joining them spans 12 bases. The sample is drawn from a study of T cell responses to AZD1222 COVID-19 vaccine (TCRdb year 2021). Broadly, across the study: TCR sequencing covered fewer than 250 trial participants: about 210 given two doses of AZD1222 and 26 given two doses of MenACWY control vaccine. Trial participants were enrolled by age into subgroups of 18-55, 56-69 and 70-plus years, and about 150, 27 and 61 TCR-sequenced participants, respectively, were included in these subgroups. Here is what the overall study found, with its caveats: In the small 56-69-year group, the increase in depth fell short of significance, most likely because of low power. Epitopes outside the regions mutated in the B.1.351 and B.1.1.7 variants were reportedly recognized by nearly half of the unique spike-specific TCRs. Vaccine-associated CD4 TCRs spanned the whole spike protein, with dominant responses in regions 160-218 and 743-854. Conclusions about previously exposed vaccinees are limited because only 5 or 6 AZD1222 recipients were SARS-CoV-2 seropositive at baseline. Spike-specific TCR breadth and depth rose significantly after two AZD1222 doses compared with day 0 and with MenACWY recipients. Most participants were white British and females outnumbered males, and the authors suggested that clonal diversity may have been underestimated. Because no day 14 peak-response samples were available, repertoires were characterized only after the peak T cell response.

The CDR3 regions of human TCRbeta chains were subjected to immunosequencing. On the authors' methods: Repertoire TCRs were matched against a reference library of SARS-CoV-2-specific TCRs generated with the MIRA antigen-specificity platform. Breadth was defined as the fraction of unique TCRs that were SARS-CoV-2-associated. Depth was defined as the fraction of total T cells that were SARS-CoV-2-associated. Using the MIRA data, every spike-specific TCR was mapped to the spike region that the TCR reacted to and assigned to either a CD4 or a CD8 class. Log10-transformed breadth and depth values were compared by one-way ANOVA with Sidak's multiple comparisons tests. TCRdb took over this immuneACCESS table, retaining in-frame rearrangements with V and J assigned. Such tables are incomplete; in checked studies, under half of the missing clones stem from an unresolved V gene, and the remainder is unexplained. V, J and clone size were drawn from that table, and D and trimming were deduced from the DNA. The sample contains approximately 210,000 clones, approximately 94% of them found a single time. Around 1.7% of the sample is in the top ten clones.

This sample's time point label indicates: about 28 days (+/-7) after the second vaccine dose. The treatment or condition label of this sample denotes: meningococcal conjugate vaccine given as trial control. Vaccinee samples were obtained from the UK trials COV001 and COV002, which included a single-blind randomized controlled phase 2/3 trial of AZD1222 (ChAdOx1 nCoV-19) in healthy adults. For TCRbeta chain sequencing, PBMC samples were collected from trial participants at day 0 and at day 28 after the second dose. The sample consisted of peripheral blood, taken 28 days after the second dose of the MenACWY control vaccine. The sequence was obtained from an adult who received the MenACWY meningococcal vaccine as a control. The chain links TRBV11-2 with TRBJ1-1; the D gene lacks a confident call. The sequenced DNA: TGTGCCAGCAGCTTAGGCGGGCTAGGATCTGAAGCTTTCTTT. It is translated as CASSLGGLGSEAFF.